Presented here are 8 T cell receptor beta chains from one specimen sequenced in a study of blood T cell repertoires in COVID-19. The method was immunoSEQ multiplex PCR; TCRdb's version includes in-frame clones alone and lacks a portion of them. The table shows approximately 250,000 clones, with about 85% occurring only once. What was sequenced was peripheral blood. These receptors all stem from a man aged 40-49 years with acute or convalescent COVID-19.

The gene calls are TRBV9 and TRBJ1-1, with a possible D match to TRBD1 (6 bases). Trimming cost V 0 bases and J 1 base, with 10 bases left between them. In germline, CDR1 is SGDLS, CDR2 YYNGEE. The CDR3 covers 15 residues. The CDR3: CASSVAPGANTEAFF. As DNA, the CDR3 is TGTGCCAGCAGCGTAGCTCCAGGGGCGAACACTGAAGCTTTCTTT.

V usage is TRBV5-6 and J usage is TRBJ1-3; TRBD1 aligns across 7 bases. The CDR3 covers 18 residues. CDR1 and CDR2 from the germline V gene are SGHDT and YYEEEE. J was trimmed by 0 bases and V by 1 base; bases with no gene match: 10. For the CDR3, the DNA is TGTGCCAGCAGCTTGAAAGACAGGGTCCCGGTCTCTGGAAACACCATATATTTT. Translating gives CASSLKDRVPVSGNTIYF. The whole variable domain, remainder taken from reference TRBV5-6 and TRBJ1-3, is DAGVTQSPTHLIKTRGQQVTLRCSPKSGHDTVSWYQQALGQGPQFIFQYYEEEERQRGNFPDRFSGHQFPNYSSELNVNALLLGDSALYLCASSLKDRVPVSGNTIYFGEGSWLTVV.

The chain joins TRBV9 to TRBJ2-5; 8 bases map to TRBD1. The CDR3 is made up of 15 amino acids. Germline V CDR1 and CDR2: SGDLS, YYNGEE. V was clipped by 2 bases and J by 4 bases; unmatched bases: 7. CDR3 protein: CASSVFQGAGETQYF. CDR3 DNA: TGTGCCAGCAGCGTTTTCCAGGGGGCAGGAGAGACCCAGTACTTC.

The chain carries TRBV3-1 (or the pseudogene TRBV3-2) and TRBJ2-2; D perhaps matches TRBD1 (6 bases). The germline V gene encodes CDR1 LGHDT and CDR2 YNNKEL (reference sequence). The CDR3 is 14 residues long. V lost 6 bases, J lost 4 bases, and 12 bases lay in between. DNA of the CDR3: TGTGCCAGCAGGGTCTCAGGGGCCACCGGGGAGCTGTTTTTT. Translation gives CASRVSGATGELFF.

The CDR3 spells CASSLELAGTGELFF. The DNA of the CDR3 is TGTGCCAGCAGCTTAGAACTAGCGGGGACCGGGGAGCTGTTTTTT. J is TRBJ2-2 and V is TRBV7-6, with 10 bases aligning to TRBD2. The trim removed 1 base at V and 5 bases at J, leaving 1 base unmatched. The CDR3 totals 15 residues. CDR1 is SGHVS, CDR2 FNYEAQ, per germline.

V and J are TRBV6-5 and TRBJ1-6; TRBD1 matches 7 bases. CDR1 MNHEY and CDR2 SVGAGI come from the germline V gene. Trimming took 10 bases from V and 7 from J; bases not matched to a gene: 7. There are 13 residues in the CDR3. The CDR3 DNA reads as TGTGCCACCGGGGGACAGAAGAATTCACCCCTCCACTTT. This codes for CATGGQKNSPLHF.

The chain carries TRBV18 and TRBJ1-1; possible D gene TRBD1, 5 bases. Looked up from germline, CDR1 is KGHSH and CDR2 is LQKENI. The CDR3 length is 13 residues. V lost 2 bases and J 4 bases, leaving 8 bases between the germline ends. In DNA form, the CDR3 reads TGTGCCAGCTCACCAATCGGGGGCACTGAAGCTTTCTTT. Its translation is CASSPIGGTEAFF. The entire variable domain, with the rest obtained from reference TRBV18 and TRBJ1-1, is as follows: NAGVMQNPRHLVRRRGQEARLRCSPMKGHSHVYWYRQLPEEGLKFMVYLQKENIIDESGMPKERFSAEFPKEGPSILRIQQVVRGDSAAYFCASSPIGGTEAFFGQGTRLTVV.

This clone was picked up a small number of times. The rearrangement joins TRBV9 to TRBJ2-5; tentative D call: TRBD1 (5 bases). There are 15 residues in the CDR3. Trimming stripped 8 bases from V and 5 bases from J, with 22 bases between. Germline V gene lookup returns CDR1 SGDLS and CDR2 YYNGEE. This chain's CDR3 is CARRPGETAWETQYF. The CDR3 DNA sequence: TGTGCCAGACGTCCAGGAGAGACAGCGTGGGAGACCCAGTACTTC.